Sequencing of this T cell receptor (beta chain) was carried out in a study of OX40 agonist ivuxolimab in advanced cancers. Germline CDR1 and CDR2: LGHNA and YSLEER. This CDR3 contains 13 residues. Trimming stripped 4 bases from V and 4 bases from J, with 11 bases between. Some clones are missing from TCRdb's copy, which holds only in-frame ones; the method was immunoSEQ multiplex PCR. The sample contains 52,000 or so clones, over 85% of which appear only once. The V gene is TRBV4-3, the J gene TRBJ2-7; the D gene is possibly TRBD2 (5 bases). The clonotype comes from an adult with an advanced solid tumor such as melanoma, head and neck, liver or kidney cancer. The source material was CD4+ or CD8+ T cells sorted from blood, sampled in a trial of the OX40 agonist ivuxolimab. In DNA form, the CDR3 reads TGCGCCAGCAGCCCCTCGGGGAGTTACGAGCAGTACTTC. Encoded protein: CASSPSGSYEQYF.